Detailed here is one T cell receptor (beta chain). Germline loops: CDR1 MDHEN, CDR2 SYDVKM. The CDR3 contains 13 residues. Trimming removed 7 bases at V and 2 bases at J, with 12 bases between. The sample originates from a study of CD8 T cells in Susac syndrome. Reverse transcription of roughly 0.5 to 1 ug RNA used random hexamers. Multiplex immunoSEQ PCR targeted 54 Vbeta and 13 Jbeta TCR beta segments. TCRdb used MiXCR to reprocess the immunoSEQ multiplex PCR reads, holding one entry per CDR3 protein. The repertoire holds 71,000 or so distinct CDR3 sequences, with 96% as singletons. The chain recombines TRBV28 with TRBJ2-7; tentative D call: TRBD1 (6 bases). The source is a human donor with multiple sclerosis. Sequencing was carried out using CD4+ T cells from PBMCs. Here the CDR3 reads CASMDYRAYEQYF. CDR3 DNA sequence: TGTGCCAGCATGGATTACAGGGCCTACGAGCAGTACTTC.